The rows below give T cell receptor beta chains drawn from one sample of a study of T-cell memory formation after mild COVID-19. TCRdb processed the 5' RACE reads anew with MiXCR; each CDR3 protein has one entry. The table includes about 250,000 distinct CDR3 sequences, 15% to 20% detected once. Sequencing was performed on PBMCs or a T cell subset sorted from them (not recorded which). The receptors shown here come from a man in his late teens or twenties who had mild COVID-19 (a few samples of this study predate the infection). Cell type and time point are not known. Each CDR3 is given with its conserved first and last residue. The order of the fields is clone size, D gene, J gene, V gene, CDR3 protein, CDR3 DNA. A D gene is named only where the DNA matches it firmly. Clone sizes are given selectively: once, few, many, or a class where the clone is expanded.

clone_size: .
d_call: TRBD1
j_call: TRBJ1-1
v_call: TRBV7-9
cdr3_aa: CASSPSTGDLKNTEAFF
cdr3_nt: TGTGCCAGCAGCCCATCGACAGGGGACCTCAAAAACACTGAAGCTTTCTTT

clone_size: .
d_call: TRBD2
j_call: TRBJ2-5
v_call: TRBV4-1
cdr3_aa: CASSLIAGVETQYF
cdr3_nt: TGCGCCAGCAGCCTCATAGCGGGGGTAGAGACCCAGTACTTC

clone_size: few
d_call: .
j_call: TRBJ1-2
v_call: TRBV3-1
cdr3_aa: CASTNRLGLVYGYTF
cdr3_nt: TGTGCCAGCACCAATCGACTGGGGCTTGTCTATGGCTACACCTTC

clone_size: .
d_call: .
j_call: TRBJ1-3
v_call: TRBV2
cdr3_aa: CASRDSGNTIYF
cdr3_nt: TGTGCCAGCCGTGACTCTGGAAACACCATATATTTT

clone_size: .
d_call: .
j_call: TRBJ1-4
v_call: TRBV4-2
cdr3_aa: CASSQARTTGLNEKLFF
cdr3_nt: TGTGCCAGCAGCCAAGCTCGGACGACAGGCCTTAATGAAAAACTGTTTTTT

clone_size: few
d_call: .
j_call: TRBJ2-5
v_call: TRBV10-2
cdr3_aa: CATASDSRETQYF
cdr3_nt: TGCGCCACCGCTTCGGACTCAAGGGAGACCCAGTACTTC

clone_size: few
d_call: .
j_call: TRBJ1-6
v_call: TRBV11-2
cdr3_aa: CASSLGPSGGSPLHF
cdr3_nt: TGTGCCAGCAGCTTAGGACCGTCGGGCGGCTCACCCCTCCACTTT

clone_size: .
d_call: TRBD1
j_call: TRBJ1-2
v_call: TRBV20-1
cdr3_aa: CSAPSADRVAYGYTF
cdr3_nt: TGCAGTGCTCCTAGCGCGGACAGGGTGGCCTATGGCTACACCTTC

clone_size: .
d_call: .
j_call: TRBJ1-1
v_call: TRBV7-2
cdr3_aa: CASSFVRWDTEAFF
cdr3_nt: TGTGCCAGCAGCTTCGTCCGATGGGACACTGAAGCTTTCTTT

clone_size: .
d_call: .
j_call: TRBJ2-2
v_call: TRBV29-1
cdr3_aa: CSVQRVGGGANTGELFF
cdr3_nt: TGCAGCGTTCAACGGGTCGGTGGAGGGGCGAACACCGGGGAGCTGTTTTTT

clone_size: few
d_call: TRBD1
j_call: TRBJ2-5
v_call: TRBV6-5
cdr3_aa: CASRGQGASETQYF
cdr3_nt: TGTGCCAGCAGGGGTCAGGGGGCGTCGGAGACCCAGTACTTC

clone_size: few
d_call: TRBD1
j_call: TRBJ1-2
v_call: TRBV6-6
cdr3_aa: CASSYRDRGNGYTF
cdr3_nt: TGTGCCAGCAGTTACCGGGACAGGGGAAATGGCTACACCTTC

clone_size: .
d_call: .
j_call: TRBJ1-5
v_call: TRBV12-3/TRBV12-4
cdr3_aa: CASSPNNQPQHF
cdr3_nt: TGTGCCAGCAGTCCAAATAATCAGCCCCAGCATTTT

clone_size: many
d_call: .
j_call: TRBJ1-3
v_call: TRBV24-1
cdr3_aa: CATPGRVATLWRNTIYF
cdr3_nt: TGTGCCACCCCCGGCCGCGTTGCGACGCTCTGGAGAAACACCATATATTTT

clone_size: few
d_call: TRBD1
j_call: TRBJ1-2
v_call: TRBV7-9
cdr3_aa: CASSLAPWTGGGYTF
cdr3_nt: TGTGCCAGCAGCTTAGCTCCGTGGACAGGGGGCGGCTACACCTTC

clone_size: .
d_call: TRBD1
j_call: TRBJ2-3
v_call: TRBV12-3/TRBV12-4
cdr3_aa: CASSKDRASYTQYF
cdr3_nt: TGTGCCAGCAGCAAGGACAGGGCGTCTTATACGCAGTATTTT

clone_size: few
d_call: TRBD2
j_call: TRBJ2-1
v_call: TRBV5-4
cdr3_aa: CASSLDLAGGYNEQFF
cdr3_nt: TGTGCCAGCAGCTTGGACCTAGCGGGGGGTTACAATGAGCAGTTCTTC

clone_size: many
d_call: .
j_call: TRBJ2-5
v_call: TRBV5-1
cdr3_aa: CASSLGLGRGDETQYF
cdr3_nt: TGCGCCAGCAGCTTGGGGCTAGGCAGGGGAGACGAGACCCAGTACTTC

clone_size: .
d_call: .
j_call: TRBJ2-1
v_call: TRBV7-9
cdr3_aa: CASSLMASSYNEQFF
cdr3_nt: TGTGCCAGCAGCTTAATGGCCAGCTCCTACAATGAGCAGTTCTTC

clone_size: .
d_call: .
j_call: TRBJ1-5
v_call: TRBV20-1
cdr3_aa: CSAIGEKDQPQHF
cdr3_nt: TGCAGTGCTATTGGGGAGAAGGATCAGCCCCAGCATTTT

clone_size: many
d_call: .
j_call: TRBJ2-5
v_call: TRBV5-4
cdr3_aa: CASGQGRGGEETQYF
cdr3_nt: TGTGCCAGCGGGCAGGGTCGGGGAGGTGAAGAGACCCAGTACTTC

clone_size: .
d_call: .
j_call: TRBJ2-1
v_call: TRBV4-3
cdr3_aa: CASSQEISLGQFF
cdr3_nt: TGCGCCAGCAGCCAGGAGATAAGCTTGGGCCAGTTCTTC

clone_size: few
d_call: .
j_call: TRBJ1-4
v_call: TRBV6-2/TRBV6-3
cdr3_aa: CASSPWRARSEKLFF
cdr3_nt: TGTGCCAGCAGCCCTTGGAGGGCTCGTTCTGAAAAACTGTTTTTT

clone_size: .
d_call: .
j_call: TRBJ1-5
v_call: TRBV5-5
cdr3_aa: CASSLGGLDQPQHF
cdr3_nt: TGTGCCAGCAGCTTGGGGGGTCTCGATCAGCCCCAGCATTTT

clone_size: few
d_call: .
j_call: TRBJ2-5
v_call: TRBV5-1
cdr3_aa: CASSPHLQETQYF
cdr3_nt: TGCGCCAGCAGCCCCCACCTCCAAGAGACCCAGTACTTC

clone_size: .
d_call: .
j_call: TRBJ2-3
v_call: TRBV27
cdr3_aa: CASSLPRRGGTDTQYF
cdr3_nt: TGTGCCAGCAGTTTACCGCGGAGGGGCGGCACAGATACGCAGTATTTT

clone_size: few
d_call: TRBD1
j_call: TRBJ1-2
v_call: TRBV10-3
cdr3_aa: CAISPTGIMSLNYGYTF
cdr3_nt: TGTGCCATCAGCCCGACAGGGATTATGTCCCTTAACTATGGCTACACCTTC

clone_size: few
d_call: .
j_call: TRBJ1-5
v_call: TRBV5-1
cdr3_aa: CASSVTGMNQPQHF
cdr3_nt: TGCGCCAGCAGCGTAACAGGGATGAATCAGCCCCAGCATTTT

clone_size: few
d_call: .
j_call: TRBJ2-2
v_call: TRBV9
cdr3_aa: CASSVRPDGTGELFF
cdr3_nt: TGTGCCAGCAGCGTACGCCCAGACGGCACCGGGGAGCTGTTTTTT